These 22 T cell receptor beta chains were sequenced from one sample in a study of OX40 agonist ivuxolimab in advanced cancers. Receptor libraries were prepared by the immunoSEQ multiplex PCR assay. TCRdb holds this immuneACCESS table with in-frame rearrangements only. Some clones are missing; in checked studies, unresolved V genes explain under half, and the rest has no known cause. The sample includes approximately 56,000 clones, with 81% observed a single time. About 0.69% of the sample is taken by the ten largest. Material: CD4+ or CD8+ T cells sorted from blood, obtained in a trial of the OX40 agonist ivuxolimab. All receptors derive from an adult with an advanced solid tumor such as melanoma, head and neck, liver or kidney cancer.

V gene TRBV11-2 combines with J gene TRBJ2-7; D unresolved. The CDR3 is 15 amino acids. Trimming removed 5 bases at V and 2 bases at J, with 16 bases between. From germline, CDR1 is SGHAT and CDR2 FQNNGV. The CDR3 DNA reads TGTGCCAGCAGCCACCCCCGAGGCAGAACCTACGAGCAGTACTTC. Residues: CASSHPRGRTYEQYF.

A few counts support this clone. CDR3 sequence: CASSWRRGHGNEQFF. The CDR3 bases are TGTGCCAGCAGCTGGCGCAGGGGGCACGGCAATGAGCAGTTCTTC. V usage is TRBV11-3 and J usage is TRBJ2-1, with TRBD1 matching 8 bases. The V segment lost 4 bases and the J segment 6 bases; nucleotides outside the gene matches: 8. CDR1 and CDR2 from the germline V gene are SGHNT and YENEEA. CDR3 size: 15 residues.

The rearrangement uses TRBV10-3 and TRBJ1-6; TRBD1 is a possible D gene (5 bases). V was cut by 4 bases and J by 5 bases, with 15 bases left in between. The CDR3 extends over 16 amino acids. CDR1 ENHRY and CDR2 SYGVKD come from the germline V gene. The CDR3 bases are TGTGCCATCAGTGCCCGAGTGGGAGGGGATAATTCACCCCTCCACTTT. Translating gives CAISARVGGDNSPLHF.

This clone was seen only once. The chain links TRBV28 to TRBJ2-5; D gene unclear. Trimming removed 4 bases at V and 5 bases at J, with 11 bases between. CDR3 size: 13 residues. Germline CDR1 reads MDHEN; CDR2 reads SYDVKM. The CDR3 spells CASSYGEWETQYF. The CDR3 coding sequence is TGTGCCAGCAGTTATGGGGAATGGGAGACCCAGTACTTC. The variable domain in full, completed from reference TRBV28 and TRBJ2-5, reads DVKVTQSSRYLVKRTGEKVFLECVQDMDHENMFWYRQDPGLGLRLIYFSYDVKMKEKGDIPEGYSVSREKKERFSLILESASTNQTSMYLCASSYGEWETQYFGPGTRLLVL.

The chain employs TRBV5-4 and TRBJ1-3, with a tentative D call TRBD1 (6 bases). Germline CDR1 SGHNT, CDR2 YYREEE (reference sequence). With 0 bases removed from V and 2 bases from J, the gap between germline ends came to 9 bases. The CDR3 length is 15 residues. CDR3 loop: CASSLAGGPGNTIYF. CDR3 nucleotide sequence: TGTGCCAGCAGCTTGGCGGGGGGCCCTGGAAACACCATATATTTT.

By share, this clone ranks as medium-sized (0.01 to 0.1%). The chain employs TRBV7-9 and TRBJ1-6; the D is unclear. This CDR3 comprises 13 residues. Trimming shortened V by 0 bases and J by 7 bases, and 4 bases separated the two germline ends. Germline values: CDR1 SEHNR, CDR2 FQNEAQ (reference sequence). CDR3 in amino acids: CASSLANNSPLHF. CDR3 sequence (DNA): TGTGCCAGCAGCTTAGCGAACAATTCACCCCTCCACTTT.

This sequence joins TRBV21-1 and TRBJ1-1. TRBV21-1 represents a pseudogene. The CDR3 sequence is 15 residues long. CDR3 amino acids: CASRQIEGGDTEAFF. The CDR3 nucleotides are TGTGCCAGCAGGCAAATAGAGGGCGGGGACACTGAAGCTTTCTTT.

This sequence joins TRBV5-4 and TRBJ2-5; D may match TRBD1 or TRBD2 (5 bases each). Trimming removed 1 base at V and 2 bases at J, with 18 bases between. The CDR3 length is 17 residues. The V gene's germline CDR1 is SGHNT and CDR2 YYREEE (reference sequence). The CDR3 protein is CASSLWGSPRSQETQYF. CDR3 nucleotides: TGTGCCAGCAGCTTGTGGGGGTCCCCCAGATCTCAAGAGACCCAGTACTTC.

The chain recombines TRBV4-1 with TRBJ1-3; D is possibly TRBD1 (5 bases). The CDR3 covers 15 residues. Per germline, CDR1 MGHRA and CDR2 YSYEKL. Trimming left V 1 base short and J 0 bases short, with 7 bases between. CDR3 residues: CASSQGGGSGNTIYF. CDR3 nucleotides: TGCGCCAGCAGCCAAGGGGGGGGCTCTGGAAACACCATATATTTT.

The genes are TRBV6-1 and TRBJ2-2; 10 bases line up with TRBD2. The CDR3 is 15 residues long. Germline trimming cut 5 bases from V and 6 bases from J; bases unmatched to any gene: 6. The germline CDR1 and CDR2 sequences are MNHNS and SASEGT. Written as DNA, the CDR3 is TGTGCCAGCAGTACAGCGGGGGGGCATCCCGGGGAGCTGTTTTTT. Protein sequence: CASSTAGGHPGELFF.

The CDR3 loop is CASSPRTGGVTEAFF. DNA of the CDR3: TGTGCCAGCAGCCCCCGGACAGGGGGGGTCACTGAAGCTTTCTTT. The chain uses TRBV11-3 and TRBJ1-1; 10 nucleotides line up with TRBD1. With V trimmed by 5 bases and J by 4 bases, 7 bases remained unmatched. The CDR3 contains 15 residues. The germline gives CDR1 SGHNT, CDR2 YENEEA.

This chain connects TRBV6-1 to TRBJ2-7, with D possibly matching TRBD1 (6 bases). Trimming took 3 bases from V and 3 from J, leaving 18 bases between them. The CDR3 consists of 16 residues. Per germline, CDR1 MNHNS and CDR2 SASEGT. Here the CDR3 DNA reads TGTGCCAGCAGTGATCCAGGGGCTGGGGTGGGCTACGAGCAGTACTTC. It translates to CASSDPGAGVGYEQYF.

The chain has TRBV5-1 and TRBJ2-2; D not certain. Trimming stripped 2 bases from V and 2 bases from J, with 7 bases between. The CDR3 extends over 14 amino acids. CDR1 SGHRS and CDR2 YFSETQ come from the germline V gene. The CDR3 nucleotides are TGCGCCAGCAGCTTAGGGATCAACACCGGGGAGCTGTTTTTT. Amino acid sequence: CASSLGINTGELFF.

The J gene is TRBJ2-5, the V gene TRBV14; tentative D call: TRBD1 (5 bases). There are 14 residues in the CDR3. Between the trimmed V and J ends, which lost 4 bases and 0 bases, there was a span of 9 bases. Per the germline V gene, CDR1 is SGHDN and CDR2 is FVKESK. The CDR3 is CASSRQINQETQYF. In DNA, the CDR3 is TGTGCCAGCAGCCGACAGATCAACCAAGAGACCCAGTACTTC.

This clone has only a few counts. The V and J genes are TRBV19 and TRBJ2-1; no clear D. The germline V gene has CDR1 LNHDA and CDR2 SQIVND (reference sequence). The CDR3 is 14 amino acids. Trimming cost V 3 bases and J 2 bases, with 8 bases left between them. CDR3 DNA sequence: TGTGCCAGTAGTATGGACGGGCCCTACAATGAGCAGTTCTTC. Translating gives CASSMDGPYNEQFF. Together with reference TRBV19 and TRBJ2-1, the CDR3 gives the full variable domain: DGGITQSPKYLFRKEGQNVTLSCEQNLNHDAMYWYRQDPGQGLRLIYYSQIVNDFQKGDIAEGYSVSREKKESFPLTVTSAQKNPTAFYLCASSMDGPYNEQFFGPGTRLTVL.

The rearrangement uses TRBV29-1 and TRBJ2-3; D remains unclear. V lost 5 bases to trimming and J lost 2 bases, with 8 bases between them. The CDR3 length is 12 residues. Germline CDR1 reads SQVTM; CDR2 reads ANQGSEA. The CDR3 loop reads CSVSGSTDTQYF. CDR3 sequence (DNA): TGCAGCGTTTCCGGGTCCACAGATACGCAGTATTTT.

The gene calls are TRBV28 and TRBJ1-4; D call uncertain. Deletions cut 4 bases from V and 7 bases from J, with 13 bases between. This CDR3 contains 14 residues. The germline V gene has CDR1 MDHEN and CDR2 SYDVKM. In DNA, the CDR3 is TGTGCCAGCAGTTCTATAAAATTAGTTGAAAAACTGTTTTTT. It is translated as CASSSIKLVEKLFF.

V is TRBV7-9 and J is TRBJ1-6; D not certain. This CDR3 contains 14 residues. Trimming removed 2 bases at V and 13 bases at J, with 15 bases between. CDR1 is SEHNR and CDR2 is FQNEAQ in the germline V gene (reference sequence). This chain's CDR3 is CASSLTAPASPLHF. The DNA of the CDR3 is TGTGCCAGCAGCTTAACCGCTCCGGCCTCGCCCCTCCACTTT.

The rearrangement joins TRBV19 to TRBJ2-3; 8 bases line up with TRBD1. The CDR3 totals 14 residues. Germline V lookup: CDR1 LNHDA, CDR2 SQIVND (reference sequence). J lost 5 bases, V lost 4 bases, and 5 bases had no gene match. CDR3 in amino acids: CASSRGQGGDTQYF. The CDR3 DNA is TGTGCCAGTAGTAGAGGACAGGGAGGAGATACGCAGTATTTT.

The rearrangement uses TRBV4-1 and TRBJ1-5; 11 positions agree with TRBD1. The CDR3 totals 17 residues. Germline CDR1 is MGHRA and CDR2 is YSYEKL. Unmatched junction bases numbered 3, after V lost 1 base and J lost 1 base. As DNA, the CDR3 is TGCGCCAGCAGCCAAGGGACAGGGGGCACGAGCAATCAGCCCCAGCATTTT. The encoded protein is CASSQGTGGTSNQPQHF.

This clone was found once. The chain carries TRBV5-4 and TRBJ2-5, with a possible D match to TRBD2 (5 bases). Germline V lookup: CDR1 SGHNT, CDR2 YYREEE (reference sequence). V was trimmed by 4 bases and J by 5 bases, leaving 15 bases between them. CDR3 size: 14 residues. The CDR3 DNA sequence: TGTGCCAGCAGCAGGACTTCAAAGGTCGAGACCCAGTACTTC. Translated: CASSRTSKVETQYF.

In its sample, this clone was seen once. J is TRBJ2-7 and V is TRBV6-1, with 7 positions matching TRBD2. The CDR3 sequence is 16 residues long. Trimming cost V 3 bases and J 0 bases; bases outside gene matches: 8. Germline V lookup: CDR1 MNHNS, CDR2 SASEGT. Written as DNA, the CDR3 is TGTGCCAGCAGTGAGACTAGCAGGGCCTTCTCCTACGAGCAGTACTTC. This codes for CASSETSRAFSYEQYF.